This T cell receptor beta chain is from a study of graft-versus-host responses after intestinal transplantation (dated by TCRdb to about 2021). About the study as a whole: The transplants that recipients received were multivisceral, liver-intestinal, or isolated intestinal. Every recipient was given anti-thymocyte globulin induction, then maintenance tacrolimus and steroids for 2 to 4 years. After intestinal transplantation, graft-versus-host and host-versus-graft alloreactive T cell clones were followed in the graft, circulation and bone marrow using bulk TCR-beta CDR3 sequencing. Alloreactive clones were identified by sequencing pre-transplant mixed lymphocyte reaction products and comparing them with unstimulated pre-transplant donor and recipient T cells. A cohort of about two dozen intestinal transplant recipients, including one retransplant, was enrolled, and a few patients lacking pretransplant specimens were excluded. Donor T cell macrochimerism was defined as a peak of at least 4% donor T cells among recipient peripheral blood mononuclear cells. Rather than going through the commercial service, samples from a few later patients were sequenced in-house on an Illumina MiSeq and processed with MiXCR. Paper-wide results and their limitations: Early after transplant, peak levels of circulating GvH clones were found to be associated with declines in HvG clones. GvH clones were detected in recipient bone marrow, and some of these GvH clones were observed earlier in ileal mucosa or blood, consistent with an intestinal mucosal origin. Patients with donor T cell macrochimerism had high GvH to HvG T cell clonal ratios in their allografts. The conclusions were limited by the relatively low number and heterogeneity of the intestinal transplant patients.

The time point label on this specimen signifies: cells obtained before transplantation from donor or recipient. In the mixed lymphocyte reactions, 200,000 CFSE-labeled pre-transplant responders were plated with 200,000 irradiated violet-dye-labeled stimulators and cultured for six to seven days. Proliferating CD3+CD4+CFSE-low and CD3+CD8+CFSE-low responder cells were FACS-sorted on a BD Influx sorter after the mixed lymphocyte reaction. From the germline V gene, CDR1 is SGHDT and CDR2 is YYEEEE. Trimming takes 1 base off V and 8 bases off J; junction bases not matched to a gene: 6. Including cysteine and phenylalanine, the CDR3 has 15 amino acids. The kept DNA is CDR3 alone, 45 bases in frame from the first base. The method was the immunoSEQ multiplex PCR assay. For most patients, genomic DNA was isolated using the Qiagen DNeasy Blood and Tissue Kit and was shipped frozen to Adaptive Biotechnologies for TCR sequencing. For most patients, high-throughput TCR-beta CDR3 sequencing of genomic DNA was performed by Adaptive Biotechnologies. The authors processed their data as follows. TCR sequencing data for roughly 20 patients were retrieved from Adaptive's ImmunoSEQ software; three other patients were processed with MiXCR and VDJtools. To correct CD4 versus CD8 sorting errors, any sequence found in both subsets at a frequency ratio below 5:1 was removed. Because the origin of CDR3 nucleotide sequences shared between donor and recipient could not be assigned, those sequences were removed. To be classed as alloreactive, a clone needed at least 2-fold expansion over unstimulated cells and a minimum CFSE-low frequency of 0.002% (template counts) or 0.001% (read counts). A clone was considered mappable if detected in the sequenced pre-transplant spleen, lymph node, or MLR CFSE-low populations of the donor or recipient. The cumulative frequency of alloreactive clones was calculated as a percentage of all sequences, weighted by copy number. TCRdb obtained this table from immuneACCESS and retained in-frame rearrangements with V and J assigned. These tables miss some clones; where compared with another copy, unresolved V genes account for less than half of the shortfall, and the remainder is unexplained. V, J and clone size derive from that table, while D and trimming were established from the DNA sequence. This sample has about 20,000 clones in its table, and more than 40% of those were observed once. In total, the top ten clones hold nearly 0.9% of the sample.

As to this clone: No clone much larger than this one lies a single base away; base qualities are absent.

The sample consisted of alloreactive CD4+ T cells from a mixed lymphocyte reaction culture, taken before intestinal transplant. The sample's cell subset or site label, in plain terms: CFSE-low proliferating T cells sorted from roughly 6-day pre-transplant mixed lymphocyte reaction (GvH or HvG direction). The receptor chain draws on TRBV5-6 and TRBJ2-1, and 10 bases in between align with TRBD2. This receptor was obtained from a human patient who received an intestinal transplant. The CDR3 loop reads CASSLYSAGGDEQFF. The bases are TGTGCCAGCAGCTTGTATTCAGCGGGGGGGGATGAGCAGTTCTTC.